This T cell receptor (beta chain) was recovered during a study of T cells in women clearing cervical HPV infection. Study summary: Case blood was drawn a median approximately 150 days after lesion detection.

Only in-frame clones appear in the TCRdb table, and some are missing; sequencing was by immunoSEQ multiplex PCR. There are about 23,000 clones in the sample, with about 2.5% held by the top ten. General study points: Effector/memory and HPV-specific T cells were not isolated, and association timing is unknown.

Germline CDR1 reads SGHKS; CDR2 reads YYEKEE (reference sequence). CDR3 length: 15 amino acids. V lost 0 bases to trimming and J lost 4 bases, with 10 bases between them. For this clone: The antigen is undetermined. Read data end 3 residues before the CDR3 end; the end is taken from the germline J gene.

The sample consisted of blood buffy coat. This rearrangement joins TRBV5-5 to TRBJ2-2; D possibly corresponds to TRBD1 (5 bases). The TCR sequence derives from a woman between 18 and 75 years old with a cervical HPV16 infection that either progressed to CIN3+ or cleared (not recorded which). CDR3 bases read: TGTGCCAGCAGCTTGGCGTGGGGCGGCACCGGGGAG. It encodes CASSLAWGGTGE. The full CDR3 reads CASSLAWGGTGELFF.